A single T cell receptor (beta chain) is shown here with its context. This sample was included in a study of blood T cell repertoires in COVID-19. In the study overall: There were acute and convalescent COVID-19 samples, and they came from the United States, Italy and Spain. Nucleic acid was either cDNA or gDNA, and it came from T cells, B-cell-depleted T cells, or PBMCs.

V was pared by 6 bases and J by 5 bases, with 21 bases between. CDR3 length: 16 residues. Germline-derived CDR1 and CDR2 are SGHRS and YFSETQ. Original processing methods: From reference gene primer amplification, estimates of nucleated cell counts were derived. Some clones are missing from TCRdb's copy, which holds only in-frame ones; the method was immunoSEQ multiplex PCR. V and J calls and clone size come straight from that table; D and trimming were deduced from the DNA. The repertoire has some 41,000 clones, over 80% of them found once; the top ten carry approximately 15%. Input material: peripheral blood. This clonotype was obtained from a woman aged 25 to 45 in a cohort sampled during active COVID-19. This chain links TRBV5-1 with TRBJ2-1, with D possibly being TRBD2 (5 bases). In nucleotides, the CDR3 is TGCGCCAGCATGAGGGAAAAGTTGTCCACAAACAATGAGCAGTTCTTC. It translates to CASMREKLSTNNEQFF.